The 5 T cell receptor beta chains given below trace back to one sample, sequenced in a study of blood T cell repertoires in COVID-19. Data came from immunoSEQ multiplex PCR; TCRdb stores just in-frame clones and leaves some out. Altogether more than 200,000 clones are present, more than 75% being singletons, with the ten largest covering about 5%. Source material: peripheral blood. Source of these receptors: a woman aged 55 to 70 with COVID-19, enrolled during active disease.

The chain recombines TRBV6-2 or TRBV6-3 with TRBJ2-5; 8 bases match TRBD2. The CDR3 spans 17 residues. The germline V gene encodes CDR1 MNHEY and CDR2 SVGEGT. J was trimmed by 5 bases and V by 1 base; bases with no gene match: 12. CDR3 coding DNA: TGTGCCAGCAGTTACTGGGGACTAGAAGGGGTCGGGGAGACCCAGTACTTC. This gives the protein CASSYWGLEGVGETQYF.

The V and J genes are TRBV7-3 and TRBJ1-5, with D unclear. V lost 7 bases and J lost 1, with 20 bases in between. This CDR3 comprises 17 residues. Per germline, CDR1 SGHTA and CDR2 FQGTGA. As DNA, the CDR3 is TGTGCCAGCACCATAGGTGGAAAATTGCGGAGCAATCAGCCCCAGCATTTT. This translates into CASTIGGKLRSNQPQHF.

CDR3 region: CASHPGHQNTGELFF. DNA of the CDR3: TGCGCCAGCCATCCGGGACATCAGAACACCGGGGAGCTGTTTTTT. The genes are TRBV5-1 and TRBJ2-2; TRBD1 is a possible D gene (6 bases). This CDR3 spans 15 amino acids. Germline CDR1 SGHRS, CDR2 YFSETQ. Trimming cost V 7 bases and J 1 base, with 14 bases left between them.

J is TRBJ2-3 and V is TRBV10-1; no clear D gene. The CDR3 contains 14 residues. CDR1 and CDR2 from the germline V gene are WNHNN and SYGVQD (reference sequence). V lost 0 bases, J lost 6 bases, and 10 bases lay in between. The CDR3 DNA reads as TGCGCCAGCAGTGAGTCAGTCTCCAGGGATACGCAGTATTTT. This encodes CASSESVSRDTQYF.

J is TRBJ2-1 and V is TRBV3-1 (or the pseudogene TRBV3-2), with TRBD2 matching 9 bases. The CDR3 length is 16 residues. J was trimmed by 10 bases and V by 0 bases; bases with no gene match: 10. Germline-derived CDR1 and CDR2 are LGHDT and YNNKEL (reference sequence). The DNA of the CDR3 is TGTGCCAGCAGCCAAGAAAAGGTAGCGGGAGTCGGAGAGCAGTTCTTC. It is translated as CASSQEKVAGVGEQFF.